This TCR beta chain was found in a study of cytomegalovirus exposure and HLA in healthy donors. Amplification used 60 Vbeta primers and 13 Jbeta primers. Assay: immunoSEQ multiplex PCR; the TCRdb copy retains only in-frame clones and omits some. The repertoire includes about 98,000 clones, 55% to 75% of them detected once, and about 2.5% sits in the top ten. This clone occurred once. Trimming left V 1 base short and J 2 bases short, with 8 bases between. The CDR3 totals 14 residues. Germline assignment: CDR1 SEHNR and CDR2 FQNEAQ (reference sequence). This TCR came from a man aged 50 to 59 in good health and CMV-seronegative. The sequenced sample was PBMCs. The chain combines TRBV7-9 with TRBJ1-2; D unresolved. The CDR3 sequence: CASSLGTENYGYTF. CDR3 DNA sequence: TGTGCCAGCAGCTTAGGAACAGAGAACTATGGCTACACCTTC.